Detailed here is one T cell receptor beta chain. What it recognizes is unknown. Data came from immunoSEQ multiplex PCR; TCRdb stores just in-frame clones and leaves some out. The sample shows over 60,000 clones, around three quarters of them seen only once. These data originate in a study of radiation and T cells in renal cell carcinoma. Study-level background: Nephrectomy followed 15 Gy stereotactic body radiation by 4 weeks. Study-wide results and limits: No pretreatment tumor biopsies were available for baseline clonotypes. From baseline, blood top tumor clonotypes peaked at 2 weeks post-radiation.

Documented time point: blood 2 weeks post-SBRT. Documented treatment: 15 Gy SBRT to primary tumor, nephrectomy 4 weeks later. This renal cell carcinoma was of the clear cell type. This receptor was obtained from a man aged 55 to 70 with renal cell carcinoma. Here the sequenced sample was blood, taken from a patient whose treatment included radiotherapy and nephrectomy.

The CDR3 loop is CASSLGFPGTEAFF. The CDR3 nucleotides are TGTGCCAGCAGCTTAGGTTTCCCGGGGACTGAAGCTTTCTTT. The J gene is TRBJ1-1, the V gene TRBV5-5; D unclear. CDR3 length: 14 amino acids. CDR1 and CDR2 (germline): SGHKS, YYEKEE (reference sequence). V was clipped by 2 bases and J by 5 bases, with 13 bases between them.